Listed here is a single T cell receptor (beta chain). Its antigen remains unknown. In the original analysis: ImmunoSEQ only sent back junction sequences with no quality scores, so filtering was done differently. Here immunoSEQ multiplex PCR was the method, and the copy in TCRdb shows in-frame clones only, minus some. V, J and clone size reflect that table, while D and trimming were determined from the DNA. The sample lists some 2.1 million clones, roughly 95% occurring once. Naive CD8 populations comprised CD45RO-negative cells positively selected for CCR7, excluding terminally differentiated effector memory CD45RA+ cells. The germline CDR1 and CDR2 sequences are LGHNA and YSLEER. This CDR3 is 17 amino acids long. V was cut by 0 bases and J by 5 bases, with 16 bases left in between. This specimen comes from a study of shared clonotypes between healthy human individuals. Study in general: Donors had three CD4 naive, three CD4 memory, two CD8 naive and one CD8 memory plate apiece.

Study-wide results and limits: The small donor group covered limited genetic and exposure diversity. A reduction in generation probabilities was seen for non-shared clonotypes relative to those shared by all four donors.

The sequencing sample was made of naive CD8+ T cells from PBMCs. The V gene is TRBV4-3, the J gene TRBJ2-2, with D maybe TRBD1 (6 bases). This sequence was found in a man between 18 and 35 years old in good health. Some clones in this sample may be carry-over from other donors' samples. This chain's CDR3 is CASSQEWGRAATGELFF. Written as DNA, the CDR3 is TGCGCCAGCAGCCAAGAGTGGGGGCGGGCTGCTACCGGGGAGCTGTTTTTT.